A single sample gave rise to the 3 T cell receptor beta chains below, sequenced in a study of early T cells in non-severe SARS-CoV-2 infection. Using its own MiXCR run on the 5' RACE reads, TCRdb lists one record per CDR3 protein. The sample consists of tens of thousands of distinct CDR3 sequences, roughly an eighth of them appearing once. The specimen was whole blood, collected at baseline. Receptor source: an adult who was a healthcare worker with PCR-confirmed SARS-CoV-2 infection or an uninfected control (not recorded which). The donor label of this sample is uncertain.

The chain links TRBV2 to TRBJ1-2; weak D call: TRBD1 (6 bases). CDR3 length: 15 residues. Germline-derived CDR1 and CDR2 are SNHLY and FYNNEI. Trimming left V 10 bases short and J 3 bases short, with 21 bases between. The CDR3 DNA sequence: TGTGCCACCCTCGACCAGACAGGAGACCACTATGGCTACACCTTC. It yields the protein CATLDQTGDHYGYTF.

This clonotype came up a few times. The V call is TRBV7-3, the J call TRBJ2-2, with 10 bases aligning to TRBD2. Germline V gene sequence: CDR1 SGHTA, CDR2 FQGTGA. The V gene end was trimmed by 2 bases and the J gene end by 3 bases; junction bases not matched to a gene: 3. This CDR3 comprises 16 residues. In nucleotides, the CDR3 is TGTGCCAGCAGCTTACTAGCGGGGGCGGACACCGGGGAGCTGTTTTTT. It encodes CASSLLAGADTGELFF.

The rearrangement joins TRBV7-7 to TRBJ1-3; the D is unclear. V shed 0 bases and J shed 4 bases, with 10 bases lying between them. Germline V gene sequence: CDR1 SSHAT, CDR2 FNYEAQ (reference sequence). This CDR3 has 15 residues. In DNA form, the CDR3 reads TGTGCCAGCAGCTTAGCGGCCGGGCGCGGAAACACCATATATTTT. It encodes CASSLAAGRGNTIYF.